This T cell receptor beta chain was captured in a study of shared clonotypes between healthy human individuals. Study findings and constraints: In having few donors, the study represented limited genetic and exposure-history diversity.

All of the donors resided in Nashville, Tennessee, and each was a Caucasian adult. V dropped 3 bases and J dropped 8; count of bases not matched to a gene: 11. Germline V gene sequence: CDR1 GTSNPN, CDR2 SVGIG (reference sequence). This CDR3 is built from 14 residues. The sample holds many counts of this clone. What it binds is not known. PCR replicates from unsorted PBMC used about 290 ng DNA, and this amount was some 31,000 T cell genomes. Sequencing used immunoSEQ multiplex PCR; TCRdb keeps in-frame clones, though not all of them. The table includes about 460,000 clones, more than 70% detected once.

Sequencing was performed on PBMCs. The chain couples TRBV30 to TRBJ1-2, with TRBD1 matching 8 bases. The clonotype comes from a woman in her thirties or forties in good health. Some clones in this sample may be carry-over from other donors' samples. CDR3 sequence: CAWRRKRQGPGYTF. The CDR3 region has the DNA TGTGCCTGGAGGCGGAAGCGACAGGGGCCAGGCTACACCTTC.